This T cell receptor (beta chain) is from a study of human T cells and chemical hapten exposure. Germline assignment: CDR1 SQVTM and CDR2 ANQGSEA. J lost 7 bases, V lost 3 bases, and 4 bases had no gene match. The CDR3 length is 13 residues. This clonotype came up many times. TCRdb reprocessed the RACE reads with MiXCR, giving one entry per CDR3 protein. The table lists 300,000 to 400,000 distinct CDR3 sequences, less than 6.5% of them singletons. Noted time point: pre-sensitization, week 0. Indicated treatment: therapeutic diphenylcyclopropenone sensitization with weekly scalp DPC. The input for sequencing was whole blood, taken in connection with sensitization to the hapten diphenylcyclopropenone (DPC). The TCR was taken from a woman aged 50 to 65 with alopecia areata. Some clones in this sample may be carry-over from other donors' samples. J is TRBJ2-1 and V is TRBV29-1; 9 nucleotides line up with TRBD2. The CDR3 here is CSVDGSGRNEQFF. In DNA, the CDR3 is TGCAGCGTTGATGGTAGCGGGAGAAATGAGCAGTTCTTC.